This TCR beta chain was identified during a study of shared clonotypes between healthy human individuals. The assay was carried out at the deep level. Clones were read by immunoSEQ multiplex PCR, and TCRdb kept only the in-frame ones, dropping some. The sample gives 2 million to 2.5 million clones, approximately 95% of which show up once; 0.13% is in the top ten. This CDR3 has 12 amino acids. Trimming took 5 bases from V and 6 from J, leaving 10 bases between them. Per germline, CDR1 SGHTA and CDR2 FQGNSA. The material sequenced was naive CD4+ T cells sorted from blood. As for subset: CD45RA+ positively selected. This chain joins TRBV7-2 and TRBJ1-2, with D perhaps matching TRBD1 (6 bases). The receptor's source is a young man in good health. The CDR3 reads CASSDRYNGYTF. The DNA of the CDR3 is TGTGCCAGCAGCGACAGGTATAATGGCTACACCTTC.